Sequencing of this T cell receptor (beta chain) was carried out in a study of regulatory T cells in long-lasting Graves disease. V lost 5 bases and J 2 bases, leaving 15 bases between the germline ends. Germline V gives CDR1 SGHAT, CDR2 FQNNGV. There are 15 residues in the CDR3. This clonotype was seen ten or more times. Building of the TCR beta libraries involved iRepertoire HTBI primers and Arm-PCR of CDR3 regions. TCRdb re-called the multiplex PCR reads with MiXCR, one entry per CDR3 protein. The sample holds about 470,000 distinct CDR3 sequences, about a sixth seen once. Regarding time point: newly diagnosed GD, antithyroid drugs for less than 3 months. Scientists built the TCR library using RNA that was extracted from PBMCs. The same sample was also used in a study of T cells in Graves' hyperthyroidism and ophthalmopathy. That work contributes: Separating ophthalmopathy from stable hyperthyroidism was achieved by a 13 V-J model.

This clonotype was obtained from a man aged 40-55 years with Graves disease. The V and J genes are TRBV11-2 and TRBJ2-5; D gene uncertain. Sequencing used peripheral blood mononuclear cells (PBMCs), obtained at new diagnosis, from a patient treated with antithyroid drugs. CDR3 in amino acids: CASSPQGTRQETQYF. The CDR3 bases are TGTGCCAGCAGCCCCCAAGGAACCAGGCAAGAGACCCAGTACTTC.